This entry features one T cell receptor beta chain sequence. No antigen is known for it. This sample was taken from a study of T cells after yellow fever vaccination. General observations from the study: Most primary-vaccination clones reappeared after the booster (more than 95% CD4, 88% CD8).

This CDR3 spans 16 amino acids. V gave up 8 bases and J gave up 7 bases; unmatched junction bases: 14. Germline V CDR1 and CDR2: MNHNS, SASEGT. Production of TCR cDNA was by 5'RACE template switching, which also added a universal primer site and UMIs. TCRdb re-called the 5' RACE reads with MiXCR, one entry per CDR3 protein. The sample has some 340,000 distinct CDR3 sequences, around 10% seen once. This receptor was identified in a man younger than 35 who received the YFV17D yellow fever vaccine. V gene TRBV6-1 combines with J gene TRBJ1-6; TRBD1 agrees at 7 bases. The material was CD4+ T cells sorted from PBMCs, obtained 45 days after the yellow fever booster vaccination. As DNA, the CDR3 is TGTGCCAGCGGAAGCCGTAGACAGGGACCCAATTCACCCCTCCACTTT. This translates into CASGSRRQGPNSPLHF.